The subject of this entry is one T cell receptor (beta chain). These data belong to a study of shared clonotypes between healthy human individuals. Measured with immunoSEQ multiplex PCR; TCRdb has only the in-frame clones, and not every one. The sample has 150,000 to 200,000 clones, over 80% seen once. CDR1 and CDR2 from the germline V gene are SGHRS and YFSETQ. V gave up 0 bases and J gave up 4 bases, with 10 bases separating them. The CDR3 consists of 14 residues. The chain joins TRBV5-1 to TRBJ1-2, with D possibly TRBD1 on 6 matching bases. Sequenced: naive CD4+ T cells sorted from blood. Sample subset: CD45RA+ positively selected. The source is a woman in her twenties or thirties in good health. The DNA of the CDR3 is TGCGCCAGCAGCTTGGCAGGGGTGGGCTATGGCTACACCTTC. This gives the protein CASSLAGVGYGYTF.